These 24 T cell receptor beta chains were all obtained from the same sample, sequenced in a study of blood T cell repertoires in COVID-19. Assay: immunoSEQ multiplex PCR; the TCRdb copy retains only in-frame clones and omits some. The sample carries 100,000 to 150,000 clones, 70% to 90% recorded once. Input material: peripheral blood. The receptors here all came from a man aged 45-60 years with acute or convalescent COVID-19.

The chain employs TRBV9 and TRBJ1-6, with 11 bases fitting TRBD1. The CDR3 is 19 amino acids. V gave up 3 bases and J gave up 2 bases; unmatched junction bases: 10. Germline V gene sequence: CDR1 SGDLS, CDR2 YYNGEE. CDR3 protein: CASSAPLGQGATYNSPLHF. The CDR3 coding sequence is TGTGCCAGCAGCGCCCCCCTAGGACAGGGGGCAACCTATAATTCACCCCTCCACTTT.

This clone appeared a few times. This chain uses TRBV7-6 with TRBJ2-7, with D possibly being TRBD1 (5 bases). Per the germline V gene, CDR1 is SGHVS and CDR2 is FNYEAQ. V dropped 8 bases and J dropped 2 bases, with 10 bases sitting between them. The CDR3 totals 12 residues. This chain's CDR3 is CASSDTAYEQYF. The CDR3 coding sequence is TGTGCCAGCTCGGACACAGCCTACGAGCAGTACTTC.

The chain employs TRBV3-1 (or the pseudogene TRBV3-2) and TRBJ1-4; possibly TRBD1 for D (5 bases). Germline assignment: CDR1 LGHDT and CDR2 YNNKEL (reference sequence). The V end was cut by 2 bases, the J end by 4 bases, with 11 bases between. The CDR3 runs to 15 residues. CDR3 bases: TGTGCCAGCAGCCAATCAGGGCTGGGTAATGAAAAACTGTTTTTT. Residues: CASSQSGLGNEKLFF.

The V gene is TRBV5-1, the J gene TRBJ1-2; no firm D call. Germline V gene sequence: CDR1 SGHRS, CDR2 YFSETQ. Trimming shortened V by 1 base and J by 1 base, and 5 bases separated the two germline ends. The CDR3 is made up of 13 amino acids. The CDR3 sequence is CASSLTVNYGYTF. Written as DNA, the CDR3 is TGCGCCAGCAGCTTGACGGTTAACTATGGCTACACCTTC. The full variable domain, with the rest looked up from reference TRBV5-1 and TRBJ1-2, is KAGVTQTPRYLIKTRGQQVTLSCSPISGHRSVSWYQQTPGQGLQFLFEYFSETQRNKGNFPGRFSGRQFSNSRSEMNVSTLELGDSALYLCASSLTVNYGYTFGSGTRLTVV.

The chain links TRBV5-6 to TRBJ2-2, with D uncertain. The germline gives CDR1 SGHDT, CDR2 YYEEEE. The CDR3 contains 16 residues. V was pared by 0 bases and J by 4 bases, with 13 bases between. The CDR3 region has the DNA TGTGCCAGCAGCTTGGCAGAATCACGGAGCACCGGGGAGCTGTTTTTT. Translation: CASSLAESRSTGELFF.

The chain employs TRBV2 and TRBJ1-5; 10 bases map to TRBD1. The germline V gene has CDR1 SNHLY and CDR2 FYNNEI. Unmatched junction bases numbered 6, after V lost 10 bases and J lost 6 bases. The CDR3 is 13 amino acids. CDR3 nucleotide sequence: TGTGCCATAGCCGGGACAGGGGTTCAGCCCCAGCATTTT. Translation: CAIAGTGVQPQHF.

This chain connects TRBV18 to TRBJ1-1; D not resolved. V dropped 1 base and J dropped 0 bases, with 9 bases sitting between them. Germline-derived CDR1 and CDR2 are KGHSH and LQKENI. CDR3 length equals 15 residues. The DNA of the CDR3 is TGTGCCAGCTCACCACTTGGCGGGGTGAACACTGAAGCTTTCTTT. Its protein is CASSPLGGVNTEAFF.

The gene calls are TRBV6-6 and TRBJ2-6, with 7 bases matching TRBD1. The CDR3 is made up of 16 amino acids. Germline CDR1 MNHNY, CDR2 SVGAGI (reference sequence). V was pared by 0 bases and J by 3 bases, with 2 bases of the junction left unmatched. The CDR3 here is CASSYSGTDGANVLTF. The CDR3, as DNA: TGTGCCAGCAGTTACTCGGGGACAGATGGGGCCAACGTCCTGACTTTC.

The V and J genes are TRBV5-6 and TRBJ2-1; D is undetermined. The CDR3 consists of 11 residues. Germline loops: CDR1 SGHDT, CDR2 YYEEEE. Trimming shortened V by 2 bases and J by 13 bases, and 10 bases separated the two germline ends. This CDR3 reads CASSLSTRQFF. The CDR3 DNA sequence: TGTGCCAGCAGCTTATCGACAAGACAGTTCTTC. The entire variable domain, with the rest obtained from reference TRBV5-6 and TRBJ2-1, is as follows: DAGVTQSPTHLIKTRGQQVTLRCSPKSGHDTVSWYQQALGQGPQFIFQYYEEEERQRGNFPDRFSGHQFPNYSSELNVNALLLGDSALYLCASSLSTRQFFGPGTRLTVL.

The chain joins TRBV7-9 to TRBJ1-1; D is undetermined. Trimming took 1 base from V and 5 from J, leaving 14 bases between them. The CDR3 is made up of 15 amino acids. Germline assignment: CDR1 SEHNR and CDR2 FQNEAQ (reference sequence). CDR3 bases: TGTGCCAGCAGCTTAGATGATCCGCGGTGGACTGAAGCTTTCTTT. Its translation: CASSLDDPRWTEAFF.

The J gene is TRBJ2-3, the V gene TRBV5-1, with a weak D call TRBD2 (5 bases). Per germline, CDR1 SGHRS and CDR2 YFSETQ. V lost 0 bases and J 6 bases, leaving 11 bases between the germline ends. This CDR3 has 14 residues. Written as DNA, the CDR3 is TGCGCCAGCAGCTTGGGAGGACTTTCCGATACGCAGTATTTT. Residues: CASSLGGLSDTQYF.

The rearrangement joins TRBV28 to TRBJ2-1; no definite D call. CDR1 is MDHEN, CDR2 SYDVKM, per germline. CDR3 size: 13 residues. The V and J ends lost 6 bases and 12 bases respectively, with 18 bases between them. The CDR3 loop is CASRAGFGVRQFF. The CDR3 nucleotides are TGTGCCAGCAGAGCCGGGTTCGGAGTAAGGCAGTTCTTC.

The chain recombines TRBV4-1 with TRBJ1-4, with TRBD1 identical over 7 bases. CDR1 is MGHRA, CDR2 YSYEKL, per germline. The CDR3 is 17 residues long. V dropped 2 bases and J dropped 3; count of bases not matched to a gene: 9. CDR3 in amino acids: CASSQSSQGSPNEKLFF. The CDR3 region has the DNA TGCGCCAGCAGCCAAAGTTCACAGGGGAGCCCTAATGAAAAACTGTTTTTT.

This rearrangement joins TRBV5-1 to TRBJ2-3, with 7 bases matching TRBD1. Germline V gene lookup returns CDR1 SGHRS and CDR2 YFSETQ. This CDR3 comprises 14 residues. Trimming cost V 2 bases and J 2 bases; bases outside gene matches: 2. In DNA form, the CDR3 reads TGCGCCAGCAGCTTCGGACAGGACACAGATACGCAGTATTTT. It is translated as CASSFGQDTDTQYF. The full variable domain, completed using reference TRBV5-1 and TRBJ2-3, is KAGVTQTPRYLIKTRGQQVTLSCSPISGHRSVSWYQQTPGQGLQFLFEYFSETQRNKGNFPGRFSGRQFSNSRSEMNVSTLELGDSALYLCASSFGQDTDTQYFGPGTRLTVL.

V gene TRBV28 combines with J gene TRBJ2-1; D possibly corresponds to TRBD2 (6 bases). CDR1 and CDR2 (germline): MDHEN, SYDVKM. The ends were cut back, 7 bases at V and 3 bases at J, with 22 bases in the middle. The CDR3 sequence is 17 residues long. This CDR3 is CASTPSSGRSFYNEQFF. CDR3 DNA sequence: TGTGCCAGCACCCCGAGTAGCGGCAGATCATTCTACAATGAGCAGTTCTTC.

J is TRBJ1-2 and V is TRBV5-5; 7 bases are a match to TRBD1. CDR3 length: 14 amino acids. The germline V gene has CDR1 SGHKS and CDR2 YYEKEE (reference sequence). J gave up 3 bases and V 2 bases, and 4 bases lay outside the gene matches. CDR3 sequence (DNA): TGTGCCAGCAGCTTCACAGGGGAGGACTATGGCTACACCTTC. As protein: CASSFTGEDYGYTF. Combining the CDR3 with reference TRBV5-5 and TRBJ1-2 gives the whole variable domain DAGVTQSPTHLIKTRGQQVTLRCSPISGHKSVSWYQQVLGQGPQFIFQYYEKEERGRGNFPDRFSARQFPNYSSELNVNALLLGDSALYLCASSFTGEDYGYTFGSGTRLTVV.

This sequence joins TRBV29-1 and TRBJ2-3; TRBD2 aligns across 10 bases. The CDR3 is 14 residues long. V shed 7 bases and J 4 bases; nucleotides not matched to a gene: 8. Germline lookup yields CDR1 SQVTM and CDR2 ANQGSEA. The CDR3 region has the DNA TGCAGCGCCACGGGGGGACTAGCGTCAGATACGCAGTATTTT. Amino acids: CSATGGLASDTQYF.

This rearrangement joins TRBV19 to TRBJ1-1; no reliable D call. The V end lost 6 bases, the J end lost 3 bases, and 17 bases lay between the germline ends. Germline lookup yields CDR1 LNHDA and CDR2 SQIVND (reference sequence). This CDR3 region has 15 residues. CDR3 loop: CASREFKGGDTEAFF. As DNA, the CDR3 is TGTGCCAGTAGGGAATTTAAGGGAGGTGACACTGAAGCTTTCTTT.

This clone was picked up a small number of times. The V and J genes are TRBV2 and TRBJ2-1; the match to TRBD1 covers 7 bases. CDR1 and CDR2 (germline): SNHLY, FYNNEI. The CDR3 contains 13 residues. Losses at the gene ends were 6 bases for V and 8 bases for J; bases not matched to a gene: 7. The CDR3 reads CASRVDRAYEQFF. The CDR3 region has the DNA TGTGCCAGCAGGGTCGACAGGGCCTATGAGCAGTTCTTC.

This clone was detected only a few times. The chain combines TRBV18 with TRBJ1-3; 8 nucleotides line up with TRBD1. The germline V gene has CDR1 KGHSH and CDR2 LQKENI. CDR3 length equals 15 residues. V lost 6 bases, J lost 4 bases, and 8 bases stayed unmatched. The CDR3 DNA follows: TGTGCCAGCTCCCTCGGACAGGGAAAGGGAAACACCATATATTTT. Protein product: CASSLGQGKGNTIYF.

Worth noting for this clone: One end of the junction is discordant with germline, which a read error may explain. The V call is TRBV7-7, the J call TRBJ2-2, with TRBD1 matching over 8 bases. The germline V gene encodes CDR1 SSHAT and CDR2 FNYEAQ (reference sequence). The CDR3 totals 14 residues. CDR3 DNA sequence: TGTGCTAGCAGCGAGGGACAGGTCACCGGGGAGCTGTTTTTT. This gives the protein CASSEGQVTGELFF.

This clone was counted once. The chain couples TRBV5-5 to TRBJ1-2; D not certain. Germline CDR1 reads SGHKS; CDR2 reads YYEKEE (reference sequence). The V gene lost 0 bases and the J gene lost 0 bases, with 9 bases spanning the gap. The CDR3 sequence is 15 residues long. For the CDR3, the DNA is TGTGCCAGCAGCTTGGGTTCCAGTCCTAACTATGGCTACACCTTC. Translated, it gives CASSLGSSPNYGYTF.

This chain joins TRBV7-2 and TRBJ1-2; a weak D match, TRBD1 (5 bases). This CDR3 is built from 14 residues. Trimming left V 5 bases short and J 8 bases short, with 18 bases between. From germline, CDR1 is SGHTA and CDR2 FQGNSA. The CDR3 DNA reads TGTGCCAGCAGCAGATGGGGCAGTGTAATCGGCTACACCTTC. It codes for CASSRWGSVIGYTF.

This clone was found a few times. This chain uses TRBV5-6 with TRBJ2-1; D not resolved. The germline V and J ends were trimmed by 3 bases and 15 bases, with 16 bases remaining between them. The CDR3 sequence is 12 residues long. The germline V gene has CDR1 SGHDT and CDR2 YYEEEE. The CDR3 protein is CASSYPLANPFF. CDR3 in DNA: TGTGCCAGCAGCTATCCCTTAGCTAATCCGTTCTTC.